Included here is one T cell receptor (beta chain) sequence, with context. Participants, about 18 to 95 years old, spanned around 25 US areas. The data stem from a study of blood T cell repertoires in COVID-19. V lost 7 bases to trimming and J lost 6 bases; unmatched junction nucleotides: 8. Per the germline V gene, CDR1 is MNHEY and CDR2 is SVGAGI. The CDR3 has 14 residues. Sequencing was performed with immunoSEQ multiplex PCR; in TCRdb, only in-frame clones are kept and a portion is missing. The sample has 300,000 to 400,000 clones; 75% to 90% are singletons. This clonotype originated in a young man who had recovered from COVID-19. The source material was PBMCs or T cells enriched from blood (not recorded which). The chain couples TRBV6-5 to TRBJ2-7; 11 bases are shared with TRBD2. The CDR3 nucleotides are TGTGCCAGCATTCTTAGCGGGGGGGCCTCCGAGCAGTACTTC. As protein: CASILSGGASEQYF.